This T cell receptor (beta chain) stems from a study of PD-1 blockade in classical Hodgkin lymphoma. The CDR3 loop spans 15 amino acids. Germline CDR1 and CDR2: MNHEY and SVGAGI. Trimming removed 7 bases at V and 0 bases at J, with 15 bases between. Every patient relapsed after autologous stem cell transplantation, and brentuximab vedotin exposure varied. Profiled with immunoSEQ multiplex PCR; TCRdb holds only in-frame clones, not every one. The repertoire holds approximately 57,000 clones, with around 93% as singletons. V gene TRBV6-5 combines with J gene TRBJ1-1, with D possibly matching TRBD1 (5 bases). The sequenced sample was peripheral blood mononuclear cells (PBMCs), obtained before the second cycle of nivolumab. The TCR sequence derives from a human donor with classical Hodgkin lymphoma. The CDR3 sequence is CASIKFRQLNTEAFF. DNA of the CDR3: TGTGCCAGCATCAAATTTAGACAGCTGAACACTGAAGCTTTCTTT.